These 18 T cell receptor beta chains originate from one sample sequenced in a study of blood T cells in healthy people across ages. Using a J-beta primer mix together with a sample-barcoded 5' primer, a second PCR was run for roughly 7 to 12 cycles. MiXCR, run by TCRdb on the 5' RACE reads, gives a single entry per CDR3 protein. Found here are some 920,000 distinct CDR3 sequences, about 51% of them singletons; the top ten hold about a fifth. Sequencing was performed on blood. These TCRs come from an older woman in good health.

In its sample, this clonotype was seen a few times. The chain links TRBV4-1 to TRBJ1-5; no clear D. This CDR3 contains 14 residues. Trimming took 1 base from V and 5 from J, leaving 9 bases between them. CDR1 MGHRA and CDR2 YSYEKL come from the germline V gene. This CDR3 is CASSQVQTHQPQHF. In DNA, the CDR3 is TGCGCCAGCAGCCAAGTTCAGACTCATCAGCCCCAGCATTTT.

This clonotype was observed a single time. The chain links TRBV20-1 to TRBJ2-5; D unclear. The CDR3 runs 12 residues. V was shortened by 3 bases and J by 1 base, with 6 bases between the two germline ends. In germline, CDR1 is DFQATT, CDR2 SNEGSKA (reference sequence). The CDR3 DNA reads as TGCAGTGCTAGTGGTAGCCAAGAGACCCAGTACTTC. Translating it yields CSASGSQETQYF.

V and J are TRBV29-1 and TRBJ2-1; D is tentatively TRBD1 or TRBD2 (5 bases each). The DNA end is a closer match to TRBJ2-7, so the J assignment may be wrong. Per the germline V gene, CDR1 is SQVTM and CDR2 is ANQGSEA. The CDR3 consists of 16 residues. Here the CDR3 DNA reads TGCAGCGTTGTAGGGACGGATACGGTGGACGACAATGAGCAGTACTTC. Amino acids: CSVVGTDTVDDNEQYF.

The chain recombines TRBV29-1 with TRBJ2-5; D is unresolved. V lost 8 bases, J lost 5 bases, and 15 bases lay in between. The CDR3 is made up of 12 amino acids. In germline, CDR1 is SQVTM, CDR2 ANQGSEA. The CDR3 is CSTGPARETQYF. The CDR3, as DNA: TGCAGCACCGGACCCGCTCGCGAGACCCAGTACTTC.

The CDR3 protein is CASSLVPDRETQYF. The CDR3 DNA follows: TGTGCCAGCAGCTTGGTTCCGGACAGGGAGACCCAGTACTTC. The V call is TRBV5-4, the J call TRBJ2-5; 7 bases are shared with TRBD1. The V and J ends lost 0 bases and 5 bases, in that order; junction bases with no gene match: 4. Germline V gene sequence: CDR1 SGHNT, CDR2 YYREEE (reference sequence). The CDR3 consists of 14 residues.

This sequence joins TRBV14 and TRBJ1-2, with D maybe TRBD1 (5 bases). The CDR3 runs 16 residues. Germline CDR1 and CDR2: SGHDN and FVKESK. The V end was cut by 4 bases, the J end by 4 bases, with 19 bases between. CDR3 DNA: TGTGCCAGCAGCCCTCAGGGCTGGGGAGGCGTCTATGGCTACACCTTC. Protein sequence: CASSPQGWGGVYGYTF.

This clonotype was seen a few times. The genes are TRBV7-2 and TRBJ1-2, with D possibly being TRBD1 (6 bases). Per the germline V gene, CDR1 is SGHTA and CDR2 is FQGNSA. V lost 1 base and J 5 bases, leaving 14 bases between the germline ends. CDR3 size: 15 residues. CDR3 protein: CASSLGYRVLYGYTF. The DNA of the CDR3 is TGTGCCAGCAGCTTAGGTTACAGGGTTTTATATGGCTACACCTTC.

This clonotype was detected a few times. The chain is built from TRBV6-6 and TRBJ1-5, with 7 positions matching TRBD1. This CDR3 is built from 15 residues. The V gene end was trimmed by 2 bases and the J gene end by 7 bases; junction bases not matched to a gene: 8. Germline V gene lookup returns CDR1 MNHNY and CDR2 SVGAGI (reference sequence). The chain's CDR3 is CASSYLGQSKQPQHF. CDR3 in DNA: TGTGCCAGCAGTTACCTGGGACAGTCTAAACAGCCCCAGCATTTT.

The table lists this clonotype with many counts. CDR3 protein: CSTGDRGHEQYF. DNA for the CDR3: TGCAGCACCGGGGACAGGGGACACGAGCAGTACTTC. The chain recombines TRBV29-1 with TRBJ2-7, with 10 bases matching TRBD1. V shed 8 bases and J 5 bases; nucleotides not matched to a gene: 6. The CDR3 sequence is 12 residues long. Germline V gene lookup returns CDR1 SQVTM and CDR2 ANQGSEA.

V usage is TRBV5-1 and J usage is TRBJ1-1; D unresolved. V shed 0 bases and J shed 0 bases, with 6 bases lying between them. Germline V CDR1 and CDR2: SGHRS, YFSETQ. This CDR3 has 14 amino acids. This chain's CDR3 is CASSLGVMNTEAFF. The CDR3 DNA sequence: TGCGCCAGCAGCTTGGGGGTGATGAACACTGAAGCTTTCTTT.

This sequence joins TRBV25-1 and TRBJ2-4; TRBD2 agrees at 9 bases. The J call may be faulty, since TRBJ2-5 better matches the DNA end. This CDR3 spans 15 amino acids. The V gene's germline CDR1 is MGHDK and CDR2 SYGVNS. As DNA, the CDR3 is TGTGCCACATGGGCGGGAGGGCCTTCCCAAGAGACCCAGTACTTC. Encoded protein: CATWAGGPSQETQYF.

To note about this clonotype: The junction differs from germline at one of its ends, possibly a read error. The chain uses TRBV10-3 and TRBJ2-1; possible D gene TRBD1, 6 bases. Germline CDR1 ENHRY, CDR2 SYGVKD. The CDR3 loop spans 13 amino acids. The CDR3 reads CAVRDTKDNEQFF. The CDR3 coding sequence is TGTGCCGTCAGGGACACCAAAGACAATGAGCAGTTCTTC.

The rearrangement uses TRBV5-1 and TRBJ2-7; no clear D. The CDR3 sequence is 15 residues long. In germline, CDR1 is SGHRS, CDR2 YFSETQ. Trimming stripped 4 bases from V and 7 bases from J, with 21 bases between. CDR3 DNA: TGCGCCAGCAGCACCGGTGGTAGCTCCTACAGTGAGCAGTACTTC. The encoded protein is CASSTGGSSYSEQYF.

Notes on this clonotype: A read error may produce the germline difference seen at one junction end. The V gene is TRBV20-1, the J gene TRBJ2-1; 9 nucleotides match TRBD2. The germline V gene has CDR1 DFQATT and CDR2 SNEGSKA (reference sequence). The CDR3 is 14 amino acids. CDR3 protein: CSAVSGSSCNEQFF. The CDR3 bases are TGCAGTGCTGTTAGCGGGAGTTCCTGCAATGAGCAGTTCTTC.

There are a few counts of this clonotype. The rearrangement uses TRBV7-8 and TRBJ2-7; tentatively, D is TRBD1 (6 bases). The germline gives CDR1 SGHVS, CDR2 FQNEAQ. Between the trimmed V and J ends, which lost 6 bases and 3 bases, there was a span of 15 bases. The CDR3 runs to 14 residues. CDR3 sequence: CASSRDTGYYEQYF. The DNA for the CDR3 is TGTGCCAGCAGTCGAGACACAGGGTACTACGAGCAGTACTTC. Supplemented by reference TRBV7-8 and TRBJ2-7, the full variable domain reads GAGVSQSPRYKVAKRGQDVALRCDPISGHVSLFWYQQALGQGPEFLTYFQNEAQLDKSGLPSDRFFAERPEGSVSTLKIQRTQQEDSAVYLCASSRDTGYYEQYFGPGTRLTVT.

This clonotype turned up a few times. This sequence joins TRBV7-9 and TRBJ2-7, with D unresolved. TRBJ2-5 matches the DNA end more closely, so the J call is doubtful. CDR1 is SEHNR and CDR2 is FQNEAQ in the germline V gene (reference sequence). The CDR3 totals 13 residues. CDR3: CASSLHPPATQYF. As DNA, the CDR3 is TGTGCCAGCAGCTTACACCCTCCGGCGACCCAGTACTTC.

The count of this clonotype is one. The chain links TRBV20-1 to TRBJ1-1; 8 nucleotides align to TRBD1. The CDR3 runs to 13 residues. The J segment lost 2 bases and the V segment lost 5 bases, leaving 4 bases of the junction unmatched. Germline CDR1 DFQATT, CDR2 SNEGSKA (reference sequence). The DNA for the CDR3 is TGCAGTGCTCTGGGACAGGTCAACACTGAAGCTTTCTTT. Translating it yields CSALGQVNTEAFF.

V and J are TRBV7-9 and TRBJ2-7, with D perhaps TRBD2 (6 bases). Germline lookup yields CDR1 SEHNR and CDR2 FQNEAQ (reference sequence). The V gene lost 1 base and the J gene lost 5 bases, with 9 bases spanning the gap. There are 13 residues in the CDR3. CDR3 amino acids: CASSLGGTHEQYF. The CDR3 DNA sequence: TGTGCCAGCAGCTTAGGCGGGACCCACGAGCAGTACTTC.